The TCR beta chain under discussion was sequenced for a study of CD8 T cells in Susac syndrome. Germline values: CDR1 DFQATT, CDR2 SNEGSKA (reference sequence). The ends were cut back, 6 bases at V and 3 bases at J, with 5 bases in the middle. This CDR3 has 10 amino acids. Random hexamers were used to reverse transcribe an amount of about 0.45 to 1 ug RNA. TCRdb recomputed calls from the immunoSEQ multiplex PCR reads with MiXCR, one row per CDR3 protein. The data contain a few hundred thousand distinct CDR3 sequences, about 95% of them singletons. The rearrangement joins TRBV20-1 to TRBJ2-5; D ambiguous. The sequence derives from a human donor with multiple sclerosis. The specimen sequenced was CD4+ T cells from PBMCs. CDR3 region: CSAVKETQYF. For the CDR3, the DNA is TGCAGTGCGGTAAAAGAGACCCAGTACTTC.